These 21 T cell receptor beta chains originate from one sample sequenced in a study of CD8 T cells in Susac syndrome (dated by TCRdb to between 2018 and 2021). Libraries came from the immunoSEQ multiplex PCR assay. RNA was extracted using the RNeasy kit, and roughly 0.45 to 1 microgram was reverse transcribed with random hexamers. Using fastp trimming at Q25 and MiXCR clonotype assembly, TCRdb reanalyzed the public sequencing data and kept in-frame beta chains. Identical CDR3 proteins give one entry, which carries the most common genes and DNA. For this sample the table gives roughly 200,000 distinct CDR3 sequences, of which around 93% were detected only once. Approximately 0.08% of the sample is held by the ten biggest clonotypes. The material sequenced was CD4+ T cells from PBMCs. The receptor source for this set is a human donor with multiple sclerosis.

With regard to this clonotype: The junction departs from germline at one end; a sequencing error may be responsible. The chain has TRBV5-6 and TRBJ1-1; D gene unclear. The CDR3 has 13 residues. Germline V gene lookup returns CDR1 SGHDT and CDR2 YYEEEE. CDR3 DNA sequence: TGTGCTAGCAGCTTACGGAGGAACACTGAAGCTTTCTTT. Translated, it gives CASSLRRNTEAFF.

This chain joins TRBV20-1 and TRBJ2-5, with D possibly TRBD1 on 7 matching bases. The CDR3 sequence is 14 residues long. The germline CDR1 and CDR2 sequences are DFQATT and SNEGSKA (reference sequence). V lost 5 bases to trimming and J lost 4 bases, with 17 bases between them. CDR3 sequence reads: CSAHFRGAPETQYF. CDR3 nucleotides: TGCAGTGCTCACTTCAGGGGGGCCCCAGAGACCCAGTACTTC.

The V gene is TRBV5-4, the J gene TRBJ2-3; no clear D. CDR3 length: 14 amino acids. CDR1 is SGHNT, CDR2 YYREEE, per germline (reference sequence). Trimming stripped 4 bases from V and 2 bases from J, with 11 bases between. The CDR3 sequence: CASSLDGVTDTQYF. The CDR3 coding sequence is TGTGCCAGCAGCCTGGACGGAGTCACAGATACGCAGTATTTT.

The genes are TRBV5-4 and TRBJ2-5, with D perhaps matching TRBD1 (6 bases). Per germline, CDR1 SGHNT and CDR2 YYREEE (reference sequence). V was pared by 1 base and J by 4 bases, with 8 bases between. The CDR3 has 13 amino acids. CDR3 loop: CASSLLGGETQYF. The CDR3 DNA is TGTGCCAGCAGCTTGTTAGGGGGAGAGACCCAGTACTTC.

The chain couples TRBV20-1 to TRBJ1-2, with D possibly TRBD1 on 5 matching bases. The CDR3 is 15 amino acids. Deletions cut 0 bases from V and 1 base from J, with 12 bases between. Germline lookup yields CDR1 DFQATT and CDR2 SNEGSKA (reference sequence). The CDR3 nucleotides are TGCAGTGCTAGAGATCAAAGGGGCCTTAACTATGGCTACACCTTC. Amino acid sequence: CSARDQRGLNYGYTF.

The chain employs TRBV2 and TRBJ2-7; D call uncertain. V lost 5 bases, J lost 0 bases, and 8 bases lay in between. Per the germline V gene, CDR1 is SNHLY and CDR2 is FYNNEI. The CDR3 totals 13 residues. The CDR3 is CASSLGDSYEQYF. The CDR3, as DNA: TGTGCCAGCAGTCTTGGTGACTCCTACGAGCAGTACTTC.

The rearrangement uses TRBV7-3 and TRBJ2-7; D possibly corresponds to TRBD1 (5 bases). The CDR3 sequence is 13 residues long. Trimming removed 2 bases at V and 6 bases at J, with 11 bases between. Germline CDR1 reads SGHTA; CDR2 reads FQGTGA. CDR3 sequence reads: CASSLGAGREQYV. The CDR3 DNA follows: TGTGCCAGCAGCTTAGGTGCAGGGCGCGAGCAGTACGTC.

The chain has TRBV27 and TRBJ2-3; D unclear. CDR3 length: 12 amino acids. V lost 0 bases, J lost 6 bases, and 4 bases lay in between. Looked up from germline, CDR1 is MNHEY and CDR2 is SMNVEV (reference sequence). Here the CDR3 reads CASSLSRDTQYF. CDR3 DNA: TGTGCCAGCAGTTTATCGCGGGATACGCAGTATTTT.

The chain links TRBV2 to TRBJ1-2; 9 bases are a match to TRBD1. In germline, CDR1 is SNHLY, CDR2 FYNNEI. The CDR3 is 15 residues long. With 8 bases clipped from V and 0 bases from J, the junction kept 7 bases outside the gene matches. This CDR3 reads CASDRGFPPNYGYTF. DNA of the CDR3: TGTGCCAGCGACAGGGGGTTTCCACCTAACTATGGCTACACCTTC.

The chain is built from TRBV7-2 and TRBJ2-2; TRBD2 matches at 7 bases. J gave up 4 bases and V 4 bases, and 3 bases lay outside the gene matches. Germline V gene sequence: CDR1 SGHTA, CDR2 FQGNSA. There are 14 residues in the CDR3. CDR3 residues: CASSYTSATGELFF. The CDR3 bases are TGTGCCAGCAGCTACACTAGCGCCACCGGGGAGCTGTTTTTT.

This sequence joins TRBV20-1 and TRBJ2-1; no firm D call. The CDR3 runs to 12 residues. Germline V CDR1 and CDR2: DFQATT, SNEGSKA (reference sequence). The V end lost 3 bases, the J end lost 7 bases, and 10 bases lay between the germline ends. Here the CDR3 DNA reads TGCAGTGCTAGGGGAACAGTAAATGAGCAGTTCTTC. Translation gives CSARGTVNEQFF.

The chain carries TRBV7-8 and TRBJ2-7; D might be TRBD2 (5 bases). This CDR3 is built from 14 residues. Looked up from germline, CDR1 is SGHVS and CDR2 is FQNEAQ. The V end was cut by 4 bases, the J end by 3 bases, with 13 bases between. In DNA form, the CDR3 reads TGTGCCAGCAGCTCCGGACTCTCCCTCTACGAGCAGTACGTC. This translates into CASSSGLSLYEQYV.

V is TRBV9 and J is TRBJ2-5; D may be TRBD2 (5 bases). The germline gives CDR1 SGDLS, CDR2 YYNGEE. The CDR3 covers 13 residues. Trimming took 3 bases from V and 5 from J, leaving 11 bases between them. The CDR3 loop is CASSERDRETQYF. The CDR3 DNA reads as TGTGCCAGCAGCGAGAGGGATAGGGAGACCCAGTACTTC.

The chain recombines TRBV20-1 with TRBJ1-2; D gene ambiguous. This CDR3 contains 13 residues. V was cut by 0 bases and J by 2 bases, with 7 bases left in between. The V gene's germline CDR1 is DFQATT and CDR2 SNEGSKA (reference sequence). The CDR3 DNA reads as TGCAGTGCTAGAGATCCTATGAACTATGGCTACACCTTC. Protein product: CSARDPMNYGYTF.

This clonotype was seen a few times. The J gene is TRBJ2-1, the V gene TRBV5-4; maybe TRBD1 (5 bases). The V and J ends lost 4 bases and 5 bases respectively, with 10 bases between them. In germline, CDR1 is SGHNT, CDR2 YYREEE (reference sequence). CDR3 length: 13 amino acids. CDR3 sequence (DNA): TGTGCCAGCAGCCTGGGGCTTGACAATGAGCAGTTCTTC. This sequence encodes CASSLGLDNEQFF.

J is TRBJ2-7 and V is TRBV3-1, with D perhaps being TRBD1 or TRBD2 (6 bases each). The CDR3 runs to 14 residues. Trimming shortened V by 7 bases and J by 6 bases, and 19 bases separated the two germline ends. CDR1 and CDR2 from the germline V gene are LGHDT and YNNKEL (reference sequence). CDR3 loop: CASNPGGGPFEQYF. CDR3 bases: TGTGCCAGCAACCCTGGAGGGGGGCCCTTCGAGCAGTACTTC.

The rearrangement joins TRBV18 to TRBJ2-1; D remains ambiguous. Trimming cost V 6 bases and J 4 bases, with 13 bases left between them. This CDR3 has 14 residues. CDR1 and CDR2 (germline): KGHSH, LQKENI. The CDR3 spells CASSILVRYNEQFF. CDR3 DNA: TGTGCCAGCTCCATCCTTGTTCGTTACAATGAGCAGTTCTTC.

This clonotype was picked up one time. The V call is TRBV30, the J call TRBJ2-7, with TRBD2 as a possible D gene (5 bases). The germline V and J ends were trimmed by 3 bases and 7 bases, with 16 bases remaining between them. CDR1 is GTSNPN, CDR2 SVGIG, per germline (reference sequence). CDR3 length: 13 amino acids. As DNA, the CDR3 is TGTGCCTGGAGCCGAAACGGCCCGGGGGAGCAGTACGTC. This sequence encodes CAWSRNGPGEQYV.

The chain uses TRBV12-3 or TRBV12-4 and TRBJ2-6; unclear D gene. Trimming pared 6 bases from V and 0 bases from J, leaving 9 bases between. This CDR3 contains 15 residues. The CDR3 spells CASSPDISGANVLTF. The CDR3, as DNA: TGTGCCAGCAGCCCCGACATCTCTGGGGCCAACGTCCTGACTTTC.

The rearrangement joins TRBV2 to TRBJ1-1; D not certain. The germline V gene encodes CDR1 SNHLY and CDR2 FYNNEI. The V end lost 6 bases, the J end lost 4 bases, and 12 bases lay between the germline ends. The CDR3 extends over 13 amino acids. The CDR3 DNA reads TGTGCCAGCAGCAGTCTCCCCCGCACTGAAGCTTTCTTT. Translating gives CASSSLPRTEAFF.

V usage is TRBV18 and J usage is TRBJ2-3; D perhaps matches TRBD2 (5 bases). V was clipped by 5 bases and J by 2 bases, with 11 bases between them. Germline-derived CDR1 and CDR2 are KGHSH and LQKENI. The CDR3 has 14 residues. CDR3 protein: CASSSAVTTDTQYF. The CDR3 coding sequence is TGTGCCAGCTCATCAGCGGTTACCACAGATACGCAGTATTTT.